A single sample gave rise to the 30 T cell receptor beta chains below, sequenced in a study of cytomegalovirus exposure and HLA in healthy donors (dated by TCRdb to about 2017). The method was the immunoSEQ multiplex PCR assay. For the multiplex PCR, a mixture combining 60 forward primers for TCR Vbeta segments and 13 reverse primers for TCR Jbeta segments was used. TCRdb stores this immuneACCESS table with in-frame sequences only. Part of the clones is absent; in the studies checked, under half of the shortfall reflects unresolved V genes, and no reason is known for the rest. The sample table lists approximately 120,000 clones, less than 80% of them with a count of one. The ten largest clonotypes hold more than 3% of the sample. The material sequenced was PBMCs. Source of these receptors: a man between 25 and 39 years old in good health and CMV-seronegative.

CDR3 protein: CASRQGEWTGELFF. CDR3 bases: TGTGCCAGTAGGCAGGGGGAATGGACCGGGGAGCTGTTTTTT. This chain uses TRBV19 with TRBJ2-2, with 7 bases fitting TRBD1. There are 14 residues in the CDR3. J lost 5 bases, V lost 6 bases, and 6 bases had no gene match. Germline V gene lookup returns CDR1 LNHDA and CDR2 SQIVND (reference sequence).

The chain uses TRBV30 and TRBJ2-3; the D gene is possibly TRBD1 (5 bases). The CDR3 spans 11 residues. CDR1 and CDR2 from the germline V gene are GTSNPN and SVGIG (reference sequence). V dropped 6 bases and J dropped 6 bases, with 10 bases sitting between them. CDR3 in DNA: TGTGCCTGTGGGCCAGGGGATACGCAGTATTTT. Translating it yields CACGPGDTQYF.

The rearrangement links TRBV4-3 to TRBJ2-3; 7 nucleotides match TRBD2. The CDR3 extends over 16 amino acids. The germline V gene has CDR1 LGHNA and CDR2 YSLEER. J was trimmed by 6 bases and V by 0 bases; bases with no gene match: 9. The DNA of the CDR3 is TGCGCCAGCAGCCAAGATCAATCGGGGGGAGGGGATACGCAGTATTTT. Its protein product is CASSQDQSGGGDTQYF.

The J gene is TRBJ1-1, the V gene TRBV21-1; the DNA was not compared with TRBD1, the D call given in the table. TRBV21-1 is given as a pseudogene. The CDR3 consists of 13 residues. The CDR3 protein is CASSKGVGAEAFF. CDR3 in DNA: TGTGCCAGCAGCAAAGGAGTAGGGGCTGAAGCTTTCTTT.

This rearrangement joins TRBV4-3 to TRBJ2-3, with D possibly matching TRBD1 (6 bases). This CDR3 has 15 residues. Germline V gene data show CDR1 as LGHNA and CDR2 as YSLEER. Trimming removed 3 bases at V and 1 base at J, with 11 bases between. The CDR3 bases are TGCGCCAGCAGCCACGGAAGACAGGGCACAGATACGCAGTATTTT. This sequence encodes CASSHGRQGTDTQYF.

V gene TRBV4-1 combines with J gene TRBJ1-1; D is ambiguous. V was cut by 2 bases and J by 0 bases, with 19 bases left in between. Germline lookup yields CDR1 MGHRA and CDR2 YSYEKL. The CDR3 is made up of 18 amino acids. The CDR3 here is CASSQTIYFAPMNTEAFF. CDR3 nucleotides: TGCGCCAGCAGCCAAACTATATATTTTGCTCCTATGAACACTGAAGCTTTCTTT.

This chain joins TRBV10-3 and TRBJ1-2, with 8 bases identical to TRBD1. V was clipped by 3 bases and J by 4 bases; unmatched bases: 10. CDR1 and CDR2 (germline): ENHRY, SYGVKD. This CDR3 has 16 residues. Written as DNA, the CDR3 is TGTGCCATCAGTGATACCGGGACAGGAAGATTCTATGGCTACACCTTC. Protein product: CAISDTGTGRFYGYTF.

The chain has TRBV7-8 and TRBJ2-1; 9 bases align to TRBD2. V shed 2 bases and J 6 bases; nucleotides not matched to a gene: 8. Germline lookup yields CDR1 SGHVS and CDR2 FQNEAQ. This CDR3 is built from 16 residues. In nucleotides, the CDR3 is TGTGCCAGCAGCTTAAGCGCGGGGGGGCCATTCAATGAGCAGTTCTTC. This encodes CASSLSAGGPFNEQFF.

This sequence joins TRBV6-6 and TRBJ1-2; 7 positions match TRBD1. The germline CDR1 and CDR2 sequences are MNHNY and SVGAGI (reference sequence). The trim removed 4 bases at V and 8 bases at J, leaving 7 bases unmatched. The CDR3 totals 13 residues. CDR3 region: CASSSRGTGGYTF. CDR3 nucleotides: TGTGCCAGCAGTTCCAGGGGGACGGGAGGCTACACCTTC.

The V and J genes are TRBV9 and TRBJ2-3; 9 nucleotides match TRBD2. The CDR3 is 19 residues long. Germline loops: CDR1 SGDLS, CDR2 YYNGEE. J lost 0 bases, V lost 1 base, and 12 bases had no gene match. Written as DNA, the CDR3 is TGTGCCAGCAGCGTAAGTGCCCTAGCGGGGCTGACTAGCACAGATACGCAGTATTTT. It encodes CASSVSALAGLTSTDTQYF.

The rearrangement links TRBV30 to TRBJ1-6; D perhaps matches TRBD1 (5 bases). V shed 0 bases and J shed 5 bases, with 11 bases lying between them. Germline V gene data show CDR1 as GTSNPN and CDR2 as SVGIG (reference sequence). The CDR3 is 15 residues long. In nucleotides, the CDR3 is TGTGCCTGGAGTGTAACGGGGGTTGATAATTCACCCCTCCACTTT. It is translated as CAWSVTGVDNSPLHF.

J is TRBJ2-1 and V is TRBV6-1; perhaps TRBD2 as D (5 bases). Germline-derived CDR1 and CDR2 are MNHNS and SASEGT. Trimming shortened V by 1 base and J by 5 bases, and 15 bases separated the two germline ends. This CDR3 comprises 16 residues. In DNA, the CDR3 is TGTGCCAGCAGTGAAGTCCCCGCGGGCGCGAACAATGAGCAGTTCTTC. Its protein is CASSEVPAGANNEQFF.

The CDR3 DNA sequence: TGTGCCAGCAGTACGCCGGGACAGGGGGCTGGCTACACCTTC. Amino acids: CASSTPGQGAGYTF. The chain is built from TRBV6-6 and TRBJ1-2; TRBD1 aligns across 12 bases. The trim removed 5 bases at V and 7 bases at J, leaving 5 bases unmatched. This CDR3 has 14 residues. CDR1 MNHNY and CDR2 SVGAGI come from the germline V gene (reference sequence).

This chain links TRBV5-1 with TRBJ2-3, with 9 bases lining up with TRBD2. Germline CDR1 is SGHRS and CDR2 is YFSETQ. V lost 0 bases, J lost 0 bases, and 5 bases stayed unmatched. This CDR3 contains 17 residues. The CDR3 loop reads CASSLEGLALSTDTQYF. CDR3 DNA: TGCGCCAGCAGCTTGGAGGGACTAGCACTGAGCACAGATACGCAGTATTTT.

The genes are TRBV4-1 and TRBJ2-1; TRBD2 agrees at 7 bases. Germline V gene data show CDR1 as MGHRA and CDR2 as YSYEKL. The CDR3 contains 17 residues. Trimming cost V 1 base and J 2 bases; bases outside gene matches: 8. The CDR3 DNA follows: TGCGCCAGCAGCCAAGGGCGACTAGCTGGAGCCTACAATGAGCAGTTCTTC. It is translated as CASSQGRLAGAYNEQFF.

A few counts support this clone. V usage is TRBV11-2 and J usage is TRBJ2-5, with a possible D match to TRBD2 (5 bases). This CDR3 is 15 amino acids long. The germline V gene encodes CDR1 SGHAT and CDR2 FQNNGV. V was trimmed by 3 bases and J by 1 base, leaving 12 bases between them. Here the CDR3 DNA reads TGTGCCAGCAGCTTCCACCCGAGCGGCCAAGAGACCCAGTACTTC. It translates to CASSFHPSGQETQYF.

This clone was recorded only once. This chain uses TRBV5-5 with TRBJ2-7, with 11 positions matching TRBD1. This CDR3 spans 19 amino acids. V shed 2 bases, J shed 1 base, and the junction held 14 bases outside the gene matches. Germline CDR1 reads SGHKS; CDR2 reads YYEKEE (reference sequence). The DNA of the CDR3 is TGTGCCAGCAGCTTTATCCTTGGACAGGGGGCGAAATTTTCCTACGAGCAGTACTTC. Its translation: CASSFILGQGAKFSYEQYF.

The chain links TRBV7-3 to TRBJ2-3; 8 bases agree with TRBD2. The CDR3 runs to 16 residues. With V trimmed by 2 bases and J by 4 bases, 8 bases remained unmatched. In germline, CDR1 is SGHTA, CDR2 FQGTGA. CDR3: CASSLFQRGGPDTQYF. The CDR3 DNA is TGTGCCAGCAGCTTATTTCAACGGGGGGGACCAGATACGCAGTATTTT.

The genes are TRBV7-8 and TRBJ2-7; 8 positions match TRBD1. Germline CDR1 SGHVS, CDR2 FQNEAQ. V lost 5 bases to trimming and J lost 4 bases; unmatched junction nucleotides: 10. The CDR3 consists of 15 residues. The CDR3 DNA reads TGTGCCAGCAGCACGACAGGGGATGGGGAATACGAGCAGTACTTC. This gives the protein CASSTTGDGEYEQYF. Filled out from reference TRBV7-8 and TRBJ2-7, the complete variable domain reads GAGVSQSPRYKVAKRGQDVALRCDPISGHVSLFWYQQALGQGPEFLTYFQNEAQLDKSGLPSDRFFAERPEGSVSTLKIQRTQQEDSAVYLCASSTTGDGEYEQYFGPGTRLTVT.

The genes are TRBV5-1 and TRBJ2-5, with 12 bases matching TRBD1. The J call may be incorrect, as the DNA end agrees better with TRBJ2-7. Germline V CDR1 and CDR2: SGHRS, YFSETQ. This CDR3 comprises 17 residues. CDR3 DNA sequence: TGCGCCAGCAGCTTGGCACCCCGGGACAGGGGGCGATACGAGCAGTACTTC. This sequence encodes CASSLAPRDRGRYEQYF.

In its sample, this clone was seen a few times. The chain has TRBV13 and TRBJ1-2, with a tentative D call TRBD1 (5 bases). Germline V gives CDR1 PRHDT, CDR2 FYEKMQ (reference sequence). The CDR3 totals 14 residues. V lost 1 base and J lost 5, with 11 bases in between. For the CDR3, the DNA is TGTGCCAGCAGCTTAGTCGGGGGGTTTTATGGCTACACCTTC. Translated, it gives CASSLVGGFYGYTF.

The chain is built from TRBV18 and TRBJ2-3, with 8 bases identical to TRBD1. CDR1 and CDR2 (germline): KGHSH, LQKENI. The V and J ends lost 3 bases and 2 bases, in that order; junction bases with no gene match: 1. This CDR3 is 14 amino acids long. The CDR3 spells CASSPTGDTDTQYF. Here the CDR3 DNA reads TGTGCCAGCTCACCGACAGGGGACACAGATACGCAGTATTTT.

The chain has TRBV6-5 and TRBJ1-1; D remains ambiguous. Germline V gene sequence: CDR1 MNHEY, CDR2 SVGAGI. The CDR3 spans 16 residues. The ends were cut back, 0 bases at V and 4 bases at J, with 15 bases in the middle. The CDR3 nucleotides are TGTGCCAGCAGTTACTCTAGCGGGGATAGGTCCACTGAAGCTTTCTTT. Protein: CASSYSSGDRSTEAFF.

The chain uses TRBV27 and TRBJ2-1, with 10 bases lining up with TRBD1. Germline lookup yields CDR1 MNHEY and CDR2 SMNVEV (reference sequence). Trimming took 4 bases from V and 0 from J; bases not matched to a gene: 12. The CDR3 has 19 residues. Written as DNA, the CDR3 is TGTGCCAGCAGTTATAACCCGGGACAGGGGTATTTCTCCTACAATGAGCAGTTCTTC. Translation gives CASSYNPGQGYFSYNEQFF.

V usage is TRBV4-1 and J usage is TRBJ2-3; weak D call: TRBD2 (6 bases). This CDR3 is 16 amino acids long. V shed 6 bases and J shed 2 bases, with 18 bases lying between them. Germline V gives CDR1 MGHRA, CDR2 YSYEKL. The CDR3 is CASSPRPGLFTDTQYF. The CDR3 bases are TGCGCCAGCAGTCCACGTCCGGGACTGTTCACAGATACGCAGTATTTT.

The rearrangement joins TRBV2 to TRBJ1-2; a possible D gene is TRBD1 (6 bases). Germline V gene lookup returns CDR1 SNHLY and CDR2 FYNNEI. The CDR3 extends over 14 amino acids. Deletions cut 8 bases from V and 2 bases from J, with 15 bases between. The CDR3 loop is CASVRGAKNYGYTF. As DNA, the CDR3 is TGTGCCAGCGTCAGGGGCGCGAAAAACTATGGCTACACCTTC.

The chain uses TRBV7-9 and TRBJ2-7; D remains unclear. The CDR3 runs to 13 residues. Germline lookup yields CDR1 SEHNR and CDR2 FQNEAQ (reference sequence). Trimming cost V 5 bases and J 3 bases, with 11 bases left between them. The chain's CDR3 is CASSPPGDYEQYF. The CDR3 DNA is TGTGCCAGCAGCCCACCCGGAGACTACGAGCAGTACTTC.

A remark on this clone: The junction differs from germline at one of its ends, possibly a read error. The same CDR3 is also encoded by other DNA sequences in this sample. The J gene is TRBJ1-2, the V gene TRBV14; D is possibly TRBD1 (5 bases). The length of the CDR3 is 13 residues. Germline V gene lookup returns CDR1 SGHDN and CDR2 FVKESK. For the CDR3, the DNA is TGTGCCAGTAGCCCCGGGGGTAGTTTAGGCTACACCTTC. As protein: CASSPGGSLGYTF.

This clone was counted a few times. J is TRBJ1-4 and V is TRBV5-6; D is unclear. The germline gives CDR1 SGHDT, CDR2 YYEEEE. This CDR3 has 13 residues. Trimming left V 5 bases short and J 3 bases short, with 8 bases between. The CDR3 loop reads CASSRSANEKLFF. CDR3 bases: TGTGCCAGCAGTCGTTCGGCTAATGAAAAACTGTTTTTT. The variable domain in full, with the rest retrieved from reference TRBV5-6 and TRBJ1-4, is DAGVTQSPTHLIKTRGQQVTLRCSPKSGHDTVSWYQQALGQGPQFIFQYYEEEERQRGNFPDRFSGHQFPNYSSELNVNALLLGDSALYLCASSRSANEKLFFGSGTQLSVL.

The V gene is TRBV7-9, the J gene TRBJ2-7, with 7 bases identical to TRBD1. From germline, CDR1 is SEHNR and CDR2 FQNEAQ (reference sequence). Trimming at V came to 6 bases and at J to 2 bases, leaving 13 bases not matched to a gene. CDR3 size: 16 residues. CDR3 residues: CASRFLRWDRAYEQYF. Written as DNA, the CDR3 is TGTGCCAGCAGGTTTCTCCGGTGGGACAGAGCCTACGAGCAGTACTTC.